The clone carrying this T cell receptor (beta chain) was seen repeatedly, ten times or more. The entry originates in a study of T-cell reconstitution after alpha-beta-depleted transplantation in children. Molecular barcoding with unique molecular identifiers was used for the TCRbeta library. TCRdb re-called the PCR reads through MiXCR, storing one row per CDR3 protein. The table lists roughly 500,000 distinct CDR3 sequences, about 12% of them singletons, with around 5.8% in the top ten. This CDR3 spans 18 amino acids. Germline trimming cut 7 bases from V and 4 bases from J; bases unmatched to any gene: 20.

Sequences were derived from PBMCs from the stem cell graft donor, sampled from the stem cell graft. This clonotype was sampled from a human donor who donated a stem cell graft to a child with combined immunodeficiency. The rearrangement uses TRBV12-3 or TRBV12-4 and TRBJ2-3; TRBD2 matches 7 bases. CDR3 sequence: CASTGGVGGGLYADTQYF. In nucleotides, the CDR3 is TGTGCCAGCACTGGGGGGGTGGGGGGTGGTTTGTACGCAGATACGCAGTATTTT.